This TCR beta chain was sequenced during a study of blood T cell repertoires in COVID-19. Looking at the study overall: T cells, B-cell-depleted T cells, or PBMCs supplied cDNA or gDNA.

This clone is a singleton in its sample. V was clipped by 11 bases and J by 6 bases; unmatched bases: 16. Germline CDR1 LNHDA, CDR2 SQIVND (reference sequence). The CDR3 length is 14 residues. Sequenced by immunoSEQ multiplex PCR; TCRdb stores in-frame clones only, minus some. Among approximately 220,000 clones listed, around nine tenths were seen once. V usage is TRBV19 and J usage is TRBJ2-7, with 7 bases aligning to TRBD1. This sequence originates from a man aged 55 to 70 who had recovered from COVID-19. Sequenced input: peripheral blood. The CDR3 region has the DNA TGTGCCTCCTCTACCGGGACAGAACTAACCGAGCAGTACTTC. This encodes CASSTGTELTEQYF.